This paragraph reports one T cell receptor beta chain. No antigen is known for it. The sample has other DNA sequences that encode this CDR3 too. The data belong to a study of cytomegalovirus exposure and HLA in healthy donors. At sampling all donors were nominally healthy, likely with unrecorded immune exposures. V lost 6 bases and J lost 10; bases outside the gene matches: 11. The CDR3 covers 14 residues. Per germline, CDR1 SEHNR and CDR2 FQNEAQ (reference sequence). In the PCR, 60 Vbeta and 13 Jbeta primers were used. This table comes from immunoSEQ multiplex PCR, and its TCRdb copy is limited to in-frame clones, with some not included. Of approximately 170,000 clones in the sample, roughly 79% were seen once. Study results and limitations: Reportedly, a later analysis found an Asian-associated ancestry cluster had fewer N-insertions than the roughly 630-donor mean. In a later analysis, parvovirus B19, influenza, CMV and Epstein-Barr virus appeared linked to several top co-occurrence clusters.

Sequenced input: PBMCs. The sequence was obtained from a man aged 35 to 55 in good health and CMV-seronegative. V and J are TRBV7-9 and TRBJ2-2; 7 nucleotides match TRBD1. Here the CDR3 DNA reads TGTGCCAGCAGTTTACTTACAGGGGTGGTGGAGCTGTTTTTT. Protein: CASSLLTGVVELFF. The full variable domain, with the rest looked up from reference TRBV7-9 and TRBJ2-2, is DTGVSQNPRHKITKRGQNVTFRCDPISEHNRLYWYRQTLGQGPEFLTYFQNEAQLEKSRLLSDRFSAERPKGSFSTLEIQRTEQGDSAMYLCASSLLTGVVELFFGEGSRLTVL.